This T cell receptor beta chain was documented in a study of T cells in Graves' hyperthyroidism and ophthalmopathy. Study-level information: Peripheral blood specimens were obtained at initial diagnosis, prior to any treatment.

General study results and limits: In simple terms, a model built on 13 V-J features told ophthalmopathy apart from stable hyperthyroidism.

This clonotype was observed many times. Antigen specificity is unknown. CDR1 is DFQATT and CDR2 is SNEGSKA in the germline V gene (reference sequence). V was pared by 0 bases and J by 5 bases, with 3 bases of the junction left unmatched. There are 14 residues in the CDR3. Diagnosis rested on symptoms, serum thyroxine and TRAb, thyroid ultrasound, and orbital computed tomography. PBMCs were collected from a 10 ml volume of fresh peripheral blood. The source material, RNA transcripts, was used to amplify TCR beta CDR3 regions. RT-PCR in the first round (using the HTBI primer set) targeted the TCR CDR3. TCRdb independently ran MiXCR on the multiplex PCR reads; one entry per CDR3 protein. The sample has 160,000 or so distinct CDR3 sequences, 9.4% seen once.

The clonotype comes from a woman younger than 30 with Graves' hyperthyroidism that later progressed to Graves' ophthalmopathy. The chain combines TRBV20-1 with TRBJ1-5; TRBD1 aligns across 8 bases. Sequenced material: blood. The CDR3 protein is CSAREGQEYQPQHF. DNA for the CDR3: TGCAGTGCTAGAGAGGGACAGGAGTATCAGCCCCAGCATTTT.